A single sample is the source of the 2 T cell receptor beta chains below, sequenced in a study of control samples from healthy donors and cancer patients. Profiling relied on immunoSEQ multiplex PCR, and the TCRdb table lists in-frame clones only, not all of them. The data hold around 130,000 clones, with about 92% observed a single time. The sequencing sample was made of PBMCs. Receptors originate from a man aged 45 to 65 with head and neck cancer.

The rearrangement links TRBV5-4 to TRBJ2-3; D is uncertain. The CDR3 runs 14 residues. Trimming took 2 bases from V and 4 from J, leaving 11 bases between them. Germline lookup yields CDR1 SGHNT and CDR2 YYREEE (reference sequence). This chain's CDR3 is CASSFEVVADTQYF. As DNA, the CDR3 is TGTGCCAGCAGCTTTGAGGTAGTAGCAGATACGCAGTATTTT.

This chain connects TRBV7-6 to TRBJ2-3, with a possible D match to TRBD2 (6 bases). V was trimmed by 4 bases and J by 3 bases, leaving 17 bases between them. CDR3 length equals 16 residues. Per the germline V gene, CDR1 is SGHVS and CDR2 is FNYEAQ. In nucleotides, the CDR3 is TGTGCCAGCAGCTATGACAGTCAGGGAGGAACAGATACGCAGTATTTT. This sequence encodes CASSYDSQGGTDTQYF.